One sample yielded the 11 T cell receptor beta chains listed below, sequenced in a study of shared clonotypes between healthy human individuals. This table comes from immunoSEQ multiplex PCR, and its TCRdb copy is limited to in-frame clones, with some not included. The sample holds more than 2,000,000 clones, approximately 95% seen once. The specimen sequenced was naive CD4+ T cells from PBMCs. The subset: CD45RA+ positively selected. Source of these receptors: a man aged 18 to 30 in good health. Some clones in this sample may be carry-over from other donors' samples.

The V gene is TRBV14, the J gene TRBJ2-5; D uncertain. Trimming pared 0 bases from V and 7 bases from J, leaving 6 bases between. CDR3 length: 12 residues. Germline V lookup: CDR1 SGHDN, CDR2 FVKESK. In nucleotides, the CDR3 is TGTGCCAGCAGCCAAGAAACGTGGACCCAGTACTTC. Its translation: CASSQETWTQYF.

The chain links TRBV19 to TRBJ2-2; no clear D. Deletions cut 8 bases from V and 4 bases from J, with 14 bases between. This CDR3 is 14 amino acids long. Germline V gives CDR1 LNHDA, CDR2 SQIVND (reference sequence). CDR3 in DNA: TGTGCCAGTTGTTGGGATGGTCGCACCGGGGAGCTGTTTTTT. It yields the protein CASCWDGRTGELFF.

CDR3 amino acids: CASSPRTSQGNNEQFF. The CDR3 bases are TGTGCCAGCAGCCCCCGGACTAGTCAGGGGAACAATGAGCAGTTCTTC. J is TRBJ2-1 and V is TRBV7-9, with D possibly TRBD2 on 7 matching bases. This CDR3 is 16 amino acids long. Trimming pared 5 bases from V and 5 bases from J, leaving 19 bases between. Germline V gene sequence: CDR1 SEHNR, CDR2 FQNEAQ (reference sequence).

This chain uses TRBV30 with TRBJ1-5; 8 bases match TRBD1. CDR3 size: 14 residues. The junction had 7 bases not matched to a gene; V was cut back by 5 bases and J by 4 bases. CDR1 is GTSNPN and CDR2 is SVGIG in the germline V gene (reference sequence). The CDR3 here is CAWARTGSNQPQHF. In nucleotides, the CDR3 is TGTGCCTGGGCTAGGACAGGGAGTAATCAGCCCCAGCATTTT.

The chain couples TRBV28 to TRBJ1-5; no definite D call. Trimming removed 5 bases from V and 4 bases from J, with 12 bases in between. CDR1 and CDR2 (germline): MDHEN, SYDVKM. The CDR3 runs 14 residues. DNA for the CDR3: TGTGCCAGCAGTCCCCGGAGGGATAATCAGCCCCAGCATTTT. Translation: CASSPRRDNQPQHF.

The chain's CDR3 is CASLGTPGAGALDKNIQYF. CDR3 nucleotides: TGTGCCAGCCTTGGAACCCCTGGGGCAGGGGCGCTGGACAAAAACATTCAGTACTTC. The chain combines TRBV28 with TRBJ2-4, with D maybe TRBD1 (6 bases). The CDR3 totals 19 residues. Per the germline V gene, CDR1 is MDHEN and CDR2 is SYDVKM. Trimming shortened V by 8 bases and J by 3 bases, and 29 bases separated the two germline ends.

This chain uses TRBV4-1 with TRBJ2-7; the match to TRBD2 covers 9 bases. J was trimmed by 5 bases and V by 8 bases; bases with no gene match: 13. Germline CDR1 MGHRA, CDR2 YSYEKL. This CDR3 comprises 15 residues. CDR3 amino acids: CASAFLWREGNEQYF. In nucleotides, the CDR3 is TGCGCCAGCGCCTTCCTCTGGCGGGAGGGCAACGAGCAGTACTTC.

A remark on this clone: Mismatch with germline at one junction end may stem from a read error. This chain links TRBV28 with TRBJ1-1, with unresolved D. Germline values: CDR1 MDHEN, CDR2 SYDVKM. The CDR3 extends over 13 amino acids. DNA for the CDR3: TGTGCCAGCAGCCGCCCGGGCCCCATGCAGGACGGGTTT. Amino acid sequence: CASSRPGPMQDGF. Supplemented by reference TRBV28 and TRBJ1-1, the full variable domain reads DVKVTQSSRYLVKRTGEKVFLECVQDMDHENMFWYRQDPGLGLRLIYFSYDVKMKEKGDIPEGYSVSREKKERFSLILESASTNQTSMYLCASSRPGPMQDGFGQGTRLTVV.

V usage is TRBV4-1 and J usage is TRBJ1-2; 11 bases line up with TRBD1. CDR1 is MGHRA, CDR2 YSYEKL, per germline. Germline trimming cut 2 bases from V and 8 bases from J; bases unmatched to any gene: 10. The CDR3 length is 16 residues. CDR3 residues: CASSQPGQGAVKGYTF. The CDR3 coding sequence is TGCGCCAGCAGCCAACCCGGACAGGGGGCTGTGAAGGGCTACACCTTC.

The sample holds one count of this clone. V is TRBV25-1 and J is TRBJ2-2; 7 nucleotides agree with TRBD2. The trim removed 5 bases at V and 1 base at J, leaving 4 bases unmatched. Germline V CDR1 and CDR2: MGHDK, SYGVNS. CDR3 length: 15 residues. The CDR3 nucleotides read TGTGCCAGCAGTTCTCCGGGGGGGAACACCGGGGAGCTGTTTTTT. Protein: CASSSPGGNTGELFF.

The chain couples TRBV4-1 to TRBJ2-7, with TRBD2 matching 9 bases. The germline V gene has CDR1 MGHRA and CDR2 YSYEKL. The length of the CDR3 is 17 residues. The V and J ends lost 0 bases and 3 bases, in that order; junction bases with no gene match: 9. DNA for the CDR3: TGCGCCAGCAGCCAAGACCCCGGGACTAGCAGAATCTACGAGCAGTACTTC. It codes for CASSQDPGTSRIYEQYF.